These 27 T cell receptor beta chains were all obtained from the same sample, sequenced in a study of CD8 T cells in acute hepatitis C reinfection. Study-level points and caveats: TRBV04 and TRBV06 were preferentially used in all groups, not explained by naive pool overrepresentation.

Noted time point: acute HCV infection, within 168 days of estimated infection date. Hepatitis C virus-specific T cells were sequenced directly ex vivo without in vitro expansion. The method was immunoSEQ multiplex PCR; TCRdb's version includes in-frame clones alone and lacks a portion of them. The profile shows approximately 4,000 clones, around 41% of them singletons. The sample was HCV NS3-1073 tetramer-sorted CD8+ T cells from PBMCs, taken during acute infection. These TCRs come from a man aged 30 to 39 with chronic hepatitis C.

The chain links TRBV27 to TRBJ2-7; 8 positions agree with TRBD2. Germline trimming cut 3 bases from V and 5 bases from J; bases unmatched to any gene: 6. The CDR3 has 14 residues. Germline CDR1 MNHEY, CDR2 SMNVEV (reference sequence). The chain's CDR3 is CASSLAGGNHEQYF. Here the CDR3 DNA reads TGTGCCAGCAGTTTGGCGGGGGGAAACCACGAGCAGTACTTC.

The chain carries TRBV19 and TRBJ2-1; 7 bases map to TRBD1. The CDR3 length is 18 residues. Trimming at V came to 5 bases and at J to 0 bases, leaving 13 bases not matched to a gene. In germline, CDR1 is LNHDA, CDR2 SQIVND (reference sequence). The CDR3 region has the DNA TGTGCCAGTAGTCCGAGTCCCACAGGGGATCCCTCCTACAATGAGCAGTTCTTC. It specifies CASSPSPTGDPSYNEQFF.

This clone ranks as medium-sized. The chain couples TRBV6-1 to TRBJ1-1; 7 nucleotides line up with TRBD1. Germline-derived CDR1 and CDR2 are MNHNS and SASEGT. V was pared by 3 bases and J by 0 bases, with 1 base of the junction left unmatched. This CDR3 has 14 residues. This CDR3 reads CASSETGMNTEAFF. The CDR3 DNA follows: TGTGCCAGCAGTGAGACAGGGATGAACACTGAAGCTTTCTTT.

The gene calls are TRBV4-2 and TRBJ1-1; maybe TRBD1 (5 bases). Trimming shortened V by 0 bases and J by 9 bases, and 11 bases separated the two germline ends. Per germline, CDR1 LGHNA and CDR2 YNFKEQ. CDR3 length: 13 amino acids. CDR3 nucleotides: TGTGCCAGCAGCCAAGAGGTCAGGGCCCAAGCTTTCTTT. Translating it yields CASSQEVRAQAFF.

The chain carries TRBV5-5 and TRBJ1-1; D gene uncertain. Trimming shortened V by 1 base and J by 4 bases, and 14 bases separated the two germline ends. The CDR3 sequence is 15 residues long. In germline, CDR1 is SGHKS, CDR2 YYEKEE (reference sequence). CDR3 sequence reads: CASSLYVEVSTEAFF. As DNA, the CDR3 is TGTGCCAGCAGCTTGTATGTCGAAGTTAGCACTGAAGCTTTCTTT.

The chain links TRBV4-2 to TRBJ2-2; the match to TRBD2 covers 7 bases. The CDR3 is 16 residues long. Germline V gene lookup returns CDR1 LGHNA and CDR2 YNFKEQ. V dropped 0 bases and J dropped 8; count of bases not matched to a gene: 9. The CDR3 here is CASSQEMASGLGELFF. The CDR3 bases are TGTGCCAGCAGCCAAGAAATGGCTAGCGGTCTAGGGGAGCTGTTTTTT.

This clone is medium-sized within its sample. The V and J genes are TRBV4-2 and TRBJ2-7, with D possibly matching TRBD1 (6 bases). V dropped 0 bases and J dropped 2 bases, with 14 bases sitting between them. Germline V lookup: CDR1 LGHNA, CDR2 YNFKEQ. This CDR3 region has 16 residues. CDR3 region: CASSQEGLGAPYEQYF. DNA of the CDR3: TGTGCCAGCAGCCAAGAGGGCCTGGGGGCCCCCTACGAGCAGTACTTC.

Comment on this clone: The same CDR3 can be traced to other DNA sequences in this sample. The rearrangement joins TRBV10-3 to TRBJ2-7; D may be TRBD2 (6 bases). The germline gives CDR1 ENHRY, CDR2 SYGVKD. Trimming shortened V by 3 bases and J by 4 bases, and 13 bases separated the two germline ends. This CDR3 region has 14 residues. The DNA for the CDR3 is TGTGCCATCAGTGACCCTGGGACTTCGTACGAGCAGTACTTC. Amino acids: CAISDPGTSYEQYF.

This chain uses TRBV4-2 with TRBJ2-1; 8 positions agree with TRBD2. CDR1 and CDR2 from the germline V gene are LGHNA and YNFKEQ. CDR3 size: 15 residues. V lost 0 bases, J lost 7 bases, and 5 bases stayed unmatched. The CDR3 region has the DNA TGTGCCAGCAGCCAAGAAGTAAGCGGGGGTAATGAGCAGTTCTTC. Its translation is CASSQEVSGGNEQFF.

The sample holds a few counts of this clone. The rearrangement links TRBV19 to TRBJ2-5; D is possibly TRBD2 (5 bases). This CDR3 has 13 residues. Germline CDR1 is LNHDA and CDR2 is SQIVND (reference sequence). The germline V and J ends were trimmed by 5 bases and 2 bases, with 9 bases remaining between them. CDR3 nucleotide sequence: TGTGCCAGTAGTCCTAGCTTTCAAGAGACCCAGTACTTC. This encodes CASSPSFQETQYF. Combining the CDR3 with reference TRBV19 and TRBJ2-5 gives the whole variable domain DGGITQSPKYLFRKEGQNVTLSCEQNLNHDAMYWYRQDPGQGLRLIYYSQIVNDFQKGDIAEGYSVSREKKESFPLTVTSAQKNPTAFYLCASSPSFQETQYFGPGTRLLVL.

This clone was observed a handful of times. The chain has TRBV11-2 and TRBJ2-5; no clear D. The V end lost 8 bases, the J end lost 5 bases, and 18 bases lay between the germline ends. This CDR3 has 14 amino acids. From germline, CDR1 is SGHAT and CDR2 FQNNGV. The CDR3 DNA follows: TGTGCCAGCGGGGTCAACTCTTCGCCGGAGACCCAGTACTTC. It encodes CASGVNSSPETQYF.

This clone was seen a few times. The chain joins TRBV4-1 to TRBJ1-5; D is perhaps TRBD1 (5 bases). Per the germline V gene, CDR1 is MGHRA and CDR2 is YSYEKL. The CDR3 has 13 residues. The V end lost 0 bases, the J end lost 8 bases, and 8 bases lay between the germline ends. The CDR3 loop reads CASSQELGEPQHF. The CDR3 nucleotides are TGCGCCAGCAGCCAAGAATTAGGGGAGCCCCAGCATTTT.

This clone is medium-sized by share. The chain is built from TRBV6-5 and TRBJ1-2; the D is unclear. Germline V gene data show CDR1 as MNHEY and CDR2 as SVGAGI. Trimming left V 2 bases short and J 6 bases short, with 4 bases between. The CDR3 contains 11 residues. The CDR3 is CASSYGNGYTF. The CDR3 coding sequence is TGTGCCAGCAGTTACGGAAATGGCTACACCTTC.

The V call is TRBV27, the J call TRBJ2-7, with TRBD2 as a possible D gene (5 bases). The CDR3 has 16 amino acids. CDR1 is MNHEY and CDR2 is SMNVEV in the germline V gene (reference sequence). The V end was cut by 4 bases, the J end by 3 bases, with 19 bases between. The CDR3 loop is CASSYSAKKLGYEQYF. CDR3 nucleotide sequence: TGTGCCAGCAGTTACTCCGCCAAAAAACTAGGCTACGAGCAGTACTTC.

This clone was counted a few times. The chain is built from TRBV6-1 and TRBJ2-1, with D hard to call. V lost 0 bases and J 8 bases, leaving 14 bases between the germline ends. Looked up from germline, CDR1 is MNHNS and CDR2 is SASEGT. CDR3 length: 15 residues. The CDR3 loop is CASSEASAAPHEQFF. CDR3 DNA: TGTGCCAGCAGTGAAGCATCGGCTGCCCCCCATGAGCAGTTCTTC.

This rearrangement joins TRBV7-8 to TRBJ2-3; D might be TRBD2 (6 bases). The V gene's germline CDR1 is SGHVS and CDR2 FQNEAQ. The CDR3 runs 16 residues. V lost 5 bases and J lost 1, with 16 bases in between. The CDR3: CASSPLGGSRTDTQYF. Written as DNA, the CDR3 is TGTGCCAGCAGCCCACTAGGAGGGAGCCGCACAGATACGCAGTATTTT.

V is TRBV5-1 and J is TRBJ2-5, with 9 bases fitting TRBD1. Germline CDR1 reads SGHRS; CDR2 reads YFSETQ. Trimming took 4 bases from V and 5 from J; bases not matched to a gene: 12. CDR3 length equals 16 residues. The CDR3 spells CASSPIPGQGRETQYF. CDR3 DNA sequence: TGCGCCAGCAGCCCAATTCCGGGACAGGGAAGGGAGACCCAGTACTTC.

The chain combines TRBV4-2 with TRBJ2-1, with TRBD1 matching 8 bases. This CDR3 comprises 15 residues. Germline V gives CDR1 LGHNA, CDR2 YNFKEQ. Trimming at V came to 0 bases and at J to 10 bases, leaving 8 bases not matched to a gene. DNA of the CDR3: TGTGCCAGCAGCCAAGAGCAGGGGGCCTGGGGAGAGCAGTTCTTC. It encodes CASSQEQGAWGEQFF.

This clone turned up a few times. The rearrangement uses TRBV4-3 and TRBJ1-1, with a possible D match to TRBD1 (5 bases). The CDR3 is 13 residues long. Germline V lookup: CDR1 LGHNA, CDR2 YSLEER. With 0 bases removed from V and 10 bases from J, the gap between germline ends came to 12 bases. CDR3 DNA sequence: TGCGCCAGCAGCCAAGAAACAGGACCCGGAGCTTTCTTT. This sequence encodes CASSQETGPGAFF.

Regarding this clone: This may be a read error: a much more frequent sequence differs by one nucleotide. This specimen includes other DNA sequences encoding the same CDR3. V usage is TRBV28 and J usage is TRBJ2-7; D possibly corresponds to TRBD2 (6 bases). In germline, CDR1 is MDHEN, CDR2 SYDVKM. CDR3 length equals 14 residues. V lost 3 bases and J 0 bases, leaving 9 bases between the germline ends. DNA of the CDR3: TGTGCCAGCAGTTTGGCGGGGAGCTCCTACGAGCAGTACTTC. Its translation is CASSLAGSSYEQYF.

This chain uses TRBV19 with TRBJ1-4; D uncertain. This CDR3 spans 14 amino acids. With 3 bases removed from V and 5 bases from J, the gap between germline ends came to 10 bases. CDR1 is LNHDA and CDR2 is SQIVND in the germline V gene (reference sequence). The CDR3: CASSIGLPNEKLFF. The CDR3 bases are TGTGCCAGTAGTATCGGGCTACCAAATGAAAAACTGTTTTTT.

Comments on this clone: A much larger clone sits a single nucleotide away, making a read error possible. V gene TRBV7-2 combines with J gene TRBJ2-7; TRBD1 matches at 10 bases. This CDR3 contains 16 residues. CDR1 SGHTA and CDR2 FQGNSA come from the germline V gene. DNA of the CDR3: TGTGCCAGCAGCCAAGAGGGGACAGGGGCCCCCTACGAGCAGAACTTC. It specifies CASSQEGTGAPYEQNF. Using reference TRBV7-2 and TRBJ2-7 for the parts outside the CDR3, the full variable domain is GAGVSQSPSNKVTEKGKDVELRCDPISGHTALYWYRQSLGQGLEFLIYFQGNSAPDKSGLPSDRFSAERTGGSVSTLTIQRTQQEDSAVYLCASSQEGTGAPYEQNFGPGTRLTVT.

This clone is labeled medium-sized. J is TRBJ2-3 and V is TRBV5-6, with TRBD1 matching 9 bases. The CDR3 spans 13 residues. The germline V gene encodes CDR1 SGHDT and CDR2 YYEEEE. J gave up 10 bases and V 4 bases, and 7 bases lay outside the gene matches. The CDR3 is CASSTGTGTAQYF. CDR3 nucleotide sequence: TGTGCCAGCAGCACAGGGACAGGGACTGCGCAGTATTTT.

This CDR3 is CASSLRSGTGEPYEQYF. DNA for the CDR3: TGTGCCAGCAGCTTAAGGTCGGGGACAGGGGAACCCTACGAGCAGTACTTC. The genes are TRBV4-2 and TRBJ2-7; 10 nucleotides match TRBD1. In germline, CDR1 is LGHNA, CDR2 YNFKEQ. CDR3 length equals 17 residues. V shed 5 bases and J 2 bases; nucleotides not matched to a gene: 12.

A remark on this clone: A much larger clone lies a single base off, so this may be a read error. The CDR3 protein is CASSQEKDTEAFF. In DNA, the CDR3 is TGTGCCAGCAGCCAAGAGAAGGACACTGAAGCTTTCTTT. V and J are TRBV5-3 and TRBJ1-1; D gene ambiguous. TRBV5-3 is an ORF; its function is uncertain. The CDR3 spans 13 residues. Trimming took 8 bases from V and 3 from J, leaving 14 bases between them.

Worth noting for this clone: One base separates it from a far larger clone, so it is likely a read error. J is TRBJ1-1 and V is TRBV5-5, with D tentatively TRBD1 (6 bases). CDR1 is SGHKS and CDR2 is YYEKEE in the germline V gene (reference sequence). Trimming removed 4 bases from V and 1 base from J, with 8 bases in between. This CDR3 comprises 13 residues. CDR3 in amino acids: CASSRDKNTEAFF. CDR3 in DNA: TGTGCCAGCAGCCGGGACAAGAACACTGAAGCTTTCTTT.

This clone is labeled medium-sized (0.01 to 0.1%). The rearrangement links TRBV4-2 to TRBJ1-5, with unresolved D. The CDR3 loop spans 14 amino acids. CDR1 and CDR2 (germline): LGHNA, YNFKEQ. V lost 0 bases and J 9 bases, leaving 12 bases between the germline ends. The CDR3 DNA reads as TGTGCCAGCAGCCAAGAGCTAGGGAGCGGGCCCCAGCATTTT. Its protein is CASSQELGSGPQHF.